This T cell receptor beta chain originates from a study of OX40 agonist ivuxolimab in advanced cancers. The overall study: Patients were treated with ivuxolimab, an agonistic anti-OX40 (CD134) antibody. Study observations and caveats: CD8+ T cells were the subset that, on average, had more expanded clones than CD4+. Clones of CD4+ and CD8+ blood T cells grew by week 6 at doses of 0.1 to 3.0 mg/kg.

Germline V gene data show CDR1 as SNHLY and CDR2 as FYNNEI. The length of the CDR3 is 13 residues. Deletions cut 7 bases from V and 2 bases from J, with 11 bases between. Using immunoSEQ multiplex PCR, the repertoire was profiled, and TCRdb retains in-frame clones only, with some absent. The sample records tens of thousands of clones, approximately 90% being singletons. Concerning this clone: Its antigen is unidentified.

Peripheral blood came from all dose cohorts at three timepoints. The chain employs TRBV2 and TRBJ2-5; possible D gene TRBD2, 6 bases. Here the sequenced sample was CD4+ or CD8+ T cells sorted from blood, taken in a trial of the OX40 agonist ivuxolimab. This receptor was obtained from an adult with an advanced solid tumor such as melanoma, head and neck, liver or kidney cancer. CDR3 loop: CASTRDFQETQYF. The CDR3 DNA follows: TGTGCCAGCACCCGGGACTTTCAAGAGACCCAGTACTTC.